A single sample gave rise to the 16 T cell receptor beta chains below, sequenced in a study of blood T cell repertoires in COVID-19. Data came from immunoSEQ multiplex PCR; TCRdb stores just in-frame clones and leaves some out. The sample shows 250,000 to 300,000 clones, approximately 90% of them seen only once. Material: peripheral blood. All receptors derive from a woman in her 30s with COVID-19, enrolled during active disease.

The CDR3 region has the DNA TGTGCCAGCAGCATAGTACGACTAGCGGGAGTAGAGACCCAGTACTTC. This gives the protein CASSIVRLAGVETQYF. The chain combines TRBV28 with TRBJ2-5; 12 positions match TRBD2. V dropped 6 bases and J dropped 4; count of bases not matched to a gene: 9. The CDR3 runs 16 residues. Germline V gives CDR1 MDHEN, CDR2 SYDVKM.

V gene TRBV5-5 combines with J gene TRBJ2-3, with D unclear. The germline gives CDR1 SGHKS, CDR2 YYEKEE (reference sequence). The V gene lost 4 bases and the J gene lost 1 base, with 10 bases spanning the gap. CDR3 length: 14 residues. CDR3 sequence: CASSPLTGTDTQYF. Written as DNA, the CDR3 is TGTGCCAGCAGCCCACTAACGGGCACAGATACGCAGTATTTT.

The chain employs TRBV28 and TRBJ1-1; D is undetermined. From germline, CDR1 is MDHEN and CDR2 SYDVKM. V was clipped by 3 bases and J by 1 base, with 9 bases between them. The CDR3 runs to 14 residues. As DNA, the CDR3 is TGTGCCAGCAGTTTGCAACCGGGGAACACTGAAGCTTTCTTT. As protein: CASSLQPGNTEAFF.

CDR3 DNA sequence: TGTGCCAGCAGCTCGGATCAGACTTATAGCAATCAGCCCCAGCATTTT. This translates into CASSSDQTYSNQPQHF. The chain employs TRBV5-5 and TRBJ1-5; D remains ambiguous. The CDR3 length is 16 residues. Deletions cut 3 bases from V and 0 bases from J, with 13 bases between. CDR1 is SGHKS, CDR2 YYEKEE, per germline (reference sequence).

The chain has TRBV7-7 and TRBJ2-5; 10 bases map to TRBD2. V was clipped by 7 bases and J by 5 bases; unmatched bases: 4. Germline CDR1 and CDR2: SSHAT and FNYEAQ (reference sequence). The CDR3 has 13 residues. This CDR3 reads CASTPGLAETQYF. CDR3 DNA: TGTGCCAGCACCCCGGGACTAGCGGAGACCCAGTACTTC.

The chain carries TRBV24-1 and TRBJ1-2; the D is unclear. Trimming took off 4 bases at V and 0 bases at J, with 5 bases between the two ends. The CDR3 loop spans 13 amino acids. CDR1 is KGHDR, CDR2 SFDVKD, per germline. CDR3 nucleotide sequence: TGTGCCACCAGTGAGGGCCCTAACTATGGCTACACCTTC. Amino acid sequence: CATSEGPNYGYTF.

This chain links TRBV13 with TRBJ1-1, with 7 bases aligning to TRBD1. The length of the CDR3 is 14 residues. V lost 5 bases to trimming and J lost 1 base; unmatched junction nucleotides: 4. In germline, CDR1 is PRHDT, CDR2 FYEKMQ (reference sequence). In DNA form, the CDR3 reads TGTGCCAGCAGCCCACGGACAGGGAACACTGAAGCTTTCTTT. This translates into CASSPRTGNTEAFF.

J is TRBJ2-1 and V is TRBV28, with 14 bases matching TRBD2. V was clipped by 5 bases and J by 5 bases; unmatched bases: 5. The CDR3 contains 16 residues. The germline gives CDR1 MDHEN, CDR2 SYDVKM. This chain's CDR3 is CASSPPGLAGDNEQFF. Here the CDR3 DNA reads TGTGCCAGCAGTCCCCCGGGACTAGCGGGAGACAATGAGCAGTTCTTC.

The rearrangement uses TRBV3-1 (or the pseudogene TRBV3-2) and TRBJ1-3, with a weak D call TRBD1 (6 bases). Trimming shortened V by 1 base and J by 7 bases, and 17 bases separated the two germline ends. CDR1 is LGHDT and CDR2 is YNNKEL in the germline V gene (reference sequence). CDR3 length: 16 amino acids. CDR3 protein: CASSQVKTGWGNTIYF. The CDR3 bases are TGTGCCAGCAGCCAAGTAAAAACAGGGTGGGGCAACACCATATATTTT.

V gene TRBV2 combines with J gene TRBJ1-2; 7 nucleotides align to TRBD1. CDR3 length: 14 residues. Per the germline V gene, CDR1 is SNHLY and CDR2 is FYNNEI. After removal of 7 bases from V and 0 bases from J, the junction contained 5 bases not matched to a gene. Here the CDR3 reads CASILGQPNYGYTF. The DNA for the CDR3 is TGTGCCAGCATCCTGGGACAGCCTAACTATGGCTACACCTTC.

The J gene is TRBJ2-5, the V gene TRBV6-6; TRBD1 matches at 8 bases. V was pared by 2 bases and J by 5 bases, with 10 bases of the junction left unmatched. CDR1 is MNHNY and CDR2 is SVGAGI in the germline V gene (reference sequence). The length of the CDR3 is 16 residues. The CDR3 bases are TGTGCCAGCAGTTACGCGACAGGGGTGGGTCAGGAGACCCAGTACTTC. This translates into CASSYATGVGQETQYF.

This chain uses TRBV24-1 with TRBJ2-7, with TRBD1 matching over 10 bases. The CDR3 runs 16 residues. V shed 8 bases, J shed 3 bases, and the junction held 12 bases outside the gene matches. Germline V gene lookup returns CDR1 KGHDR and CDR2 SFDVKD. The CDR3 spells CATINGQGVNVYEQYF. The DNA for the CDR3 is TGTGCCACCATTAATGGACAGGGGGTTAACGTCTACGAGCAGTACTTC.

The rearrangement links TRBV25-1 to TRBJ1-1; 7 nucleotides agree with TRBD1. Germline V CDR1 and CDR2: MGHDK, SYGVNS. V dropped 2 bases and J dropped 8; count of bases not matched to a gene: 8. The CDR3 covers 14 residues. The CDR3 loop is CASSEGTAITEAFF. CDR3 bases: TGTGCCAGCAGTGAAGGGACAGCTATCACCGAAGCTTTCTTT.

This chain joins TRBV2 and TRBJ1-2; D uncertain. CDR3 length: 13 residues. V was clipped by 1 base and J by 8 bases, with 11 bases between them. Germline V CDR1 and CDR2: SNHLY, FYNNEI. CDR3 sequence: CASSEGPGRGYTF. In DNA form, the CDR3 reads TGTGCCAGCAGTGAAGGACCCGGGAGAGGCTACACCTTC.

The chain has TRBV25-1 and TRBJ1-6; D unresolved. CDR1 and CDR2 (germline): MGHDK, SYGVNS. The CDR3 has 14 amino acids. Trimming took off 1 base at V and 8 bases at J, with 9 bases between the two ends. The CDR3, as DNA: TGTGCCAGCAGTGAATTTGGTGGGCATTCACCCCTCCACTTT. Translation gives CASSEFGGHSPLHF.

The V call is TRBV4-2, the J call TRBJ2-7; 7 bases align to TRBD2. In germline, CDR1 is LGHNA, CDR2 YNFKEQ. The CDR3 contains 15 residues. The V gene end was trimmed by 0 bases and the J gene end by 5 bases; junction bases not matched to a gene: 7. The CDR3 DNA sequence: TGTGCCAGCAGCCAAGACCTAGCGGCCTTCGACGAGCAGTACTTC. Residues: CASSQDLAAFDEQYF.